These T cell receptor beta chains were read from a single sample in a study of blood T cells in healthy people across ages. TCRdb re-called the 5' RACE reads through MiXCR, storing one row per CDR3 protein. This sample has roughly 1,800,000 distinct CDR3 sequences, with 49% found just once. Material for sequencing was blood. These TCRs come from a middle-aged woman in good health. Each CDR3 is given with its conserved first and last residue. The D gene is left open where the match is weak. Size tells how often a clone was seen (once, few, many) or the class of an expanded clone, and some rows leave it out.

v_call,clone_size,j_call,d_call,cdr3_length,cdr3_aa,cdr3_nt
TRBV4-3,few,TRBJ1-2,-,15,CASSQDGRGNYGYTF,TGCGCCAGCAGCCAAGATGGCAGGGGAAACTATGGCTACACCTTC
TRBV9,few,TRBJ1-2,-,18,CASSVGSVRQVLNYGYTF,TGTGCCAGCAGCGTAGGGTCGGTTCGACAGGTTCTTAACTATGGCTACACCTTC
TRBV6-6,few,TRBJ2-3,-,12,CACWSGADTQYF,TGTGCCTGCTGGAGCGGTGCAGATACGCAGTATTTT
TRBV7-2,-,TRBJ2-5,-,14,CASSVGEWWETQYF,TGTGCCAGCAGCGTAGGGGAATGGTGGGAGACCCAGTACTTC
TRBV5-8,few,TRBJ2-3,-,15,CASSEGQRRTDTQYF,TGTGCCAGCAGCGAGGGGCAGAGAAGGACAGATACGCAGTATTTT
TRBV9,-,TRBJ2-3,-,14,CASREGAAGGTQYF,TGTGCCAGCAGGGAGGGGGCCGCCGGGGGTACGCAGTATTTT
TRBV5-1,-,TRBJ1-4,-,15,CASSIVQGPNEKLFF,TGCGCCAGCAGCATCGTACAGGGACCTAATGAAAAACTGTTTTTT
TRBV5-1,-,TRBJ2-3,TRBD2,15,CASSLSGGESDTQYF,TGCGCCAGCAGCCTGAGCGGGGGGGAATCAGATACGCAGTATTTT
TRBV27,-,TRBJ2-7,-,16,CASSYSAGQATYEQYF,TGTGCCAGCAGTTATTCGGCCGGGCAGGCAACCTACGAGCAGTACTTC
TRBV28,-,TRBJ1-5,-,15,CASSLSGSRNQPQHF,TGTGCCAGCAGTTTATCAGGGTCCCGCAATCAGCCCCAGCATTTT
TRBV5-1,few,TRBJ2-4,TRBD2,15,CASSLGTSGPLEQYF,TGCGCCAGCAGCTTGGGGACTAGCGGGCCGTTGGAGCAGTACTTC
TRBV29-1,-,TRBJ2-7,-,12,CSVEVGGGEQYF,TGCAGCGTTGAAGTTGGGGGTGGCGAGCAGTACTTC
TRBV6-2/TRBV6-3,-,TRBJ2-7,-,18,CASSRGQPTTTDYNEQYF,TGTGCCAGCAGTCGAGGACAGCCGACGACGACCGACTACAATGAGCAGTACTTC
TRBV6-6,few,TRBJ2-3,-,14,CASTPWTATDTQYF,TGTGCCAGCACCCCCTGGACAGCGACAGATACGCAGTATTTT
TRBV7-2,-,TRBJ1-2,TRBD1,15,CASSSTHGTGSGYTF,TGTGCCAGCAGCTCAACCCACGGGACAGGGTCTGGCTACACCTTC
TRBV4-1,-,TRBJ1-2,-,15,CASSQVWTEGYGYTF,TGCGCCAGCAGCCAAGTATGGACGGAGGGATATGGCTACACCTTC
TRBV18,-,TRBJ1-1,-,14,CASSPDGTPTEAFF,TGTGCCAGCTCACCGGATGGAACCCCCACTGAAGCTTTCTTT
TRBV19,few,TRBJ1-5,-,13,CASSIGVEQPQHF,TGTGCCAGTAGTATCGGGGTGGAGCAGCCCCAGCATTTT
TRBV6-2/TRBV6-3,-,TRBJ2-5,-,13,CGIGPQQSRTQYF,TGCGGTATTGGGCCCCAACAGTCTAGGACCCAGTACTTC
TRBV7-9,-,TRBJ1-5,-,14,CASSSWGDNQPQHF,TGTGCCAGCAGCTCCTGGGGGGACAATCAGCCCCAGCATTTT
TRBV21-1,-,TRBJ2-1,-,15,CASSNDRVPYNEQFF,TGTGCCAGCAGCAACGACAGGGTCCCTTACAATGAGCAGTTCTTC
TRBV20-1,-,TRBJ1-2,-,14,CSARDRVDNYGYTF,TGCAGTGCTAGAGATCGGGTAGACAACTATGGCTACACCTTC
TRBV4-1,-,TRBJ2-1,TRBD1,17,CASSQERGTGVLDEQFF,TGCGCCAGCAGCCAGGAGCGCGGGACAGGGGTTTTGGATGAGCAGTTCTTC
TRBV11-1,-,TRBJ2-7,-,14,CASSLSSGAFERYF,TGTGCCAGCAGCCTATCATCGGGGGCCTTCGAGCGGTACTTC
TRBV28,once,TRBJ2-2,-,15,CASSLWTQNTGELFF,TGTGCCAGCAGTTTATGGACTCAGAACACCGGGGAGCTGTTTTTT
TRBV9,-,TRBJ2-5,TRBD1,14,CASSGGQVIETQYF,TGTGCCAGCAGCGGGGGACAGGTGATAGAGACCCAGTACTTC
TRBV29-1,-,TRBJ2-1,-,13,CSVPDRAGNEQFF,TGCAGCGTCCCGGATAGGGCTGGGAATGAGCAGTTCTTC
TRBV15,-,TRBJ2-7,TRBD1,19,CATSRTPPIGQGHSYEQYF,TGTGCCACCAGCAGAACCCCACCCATTGGACAGGGACACTCCTACGAGCAGTACTTC
TRBV6-2/TRBV6-3,-,TRBJ2-5,-,18,CASSYVLPGAPGQGTQYF,TGTGCCAGCAGTTACGTTCTCCCAGGGGCCCCCGGCCAAGGGACCCAGTACTTC
TRBV5-1,-,TRBJ2-5,-,14,CASSKPSPQETQYF,TGCGCCAGCAGCAAACCGTCTCCCCAAGAGACCCAGTACTTC
TRBV15,-,TRBJ1-2,-,13,CATRLGGDYGYTF,TGTGCCACCAGGCTCGGGGGAGACTATGGCTACACCTTC
TRBV6-5,few,TRBJ2-5,TRBD1,14,CASRFDRGQETQYF,TGTGCCAGCAGATTTGACAGGGGACAAGAGACCCAGTACTTC
TRBV7-2,few,TRBJ2-6,-,17,CASSLGRVASGANVLTF,TGTGCCAGCAGCTTGGGTCGGGTTGCGAGTGGGGCCAACGTCCTGACTTTC